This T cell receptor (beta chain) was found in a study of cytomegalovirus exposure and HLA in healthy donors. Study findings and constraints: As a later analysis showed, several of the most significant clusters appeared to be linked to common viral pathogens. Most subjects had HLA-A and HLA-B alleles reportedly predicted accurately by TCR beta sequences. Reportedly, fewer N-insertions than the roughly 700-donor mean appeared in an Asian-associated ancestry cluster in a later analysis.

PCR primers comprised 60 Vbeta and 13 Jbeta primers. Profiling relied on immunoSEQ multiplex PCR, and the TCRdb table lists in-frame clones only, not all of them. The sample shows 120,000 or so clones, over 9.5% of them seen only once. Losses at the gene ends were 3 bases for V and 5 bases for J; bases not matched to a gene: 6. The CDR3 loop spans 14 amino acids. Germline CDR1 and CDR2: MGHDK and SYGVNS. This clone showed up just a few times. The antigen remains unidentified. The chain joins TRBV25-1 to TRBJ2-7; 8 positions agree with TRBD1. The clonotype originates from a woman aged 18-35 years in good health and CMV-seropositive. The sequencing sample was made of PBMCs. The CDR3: CASSDRTGSDEQYF. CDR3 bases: TGTGCCAGCAGTGATAGGACAGGGTCAGACGAGCAGTACTTC.